These T cell receptor beta chains were read from a single sample in a study of T-cell reconstitution after alpha-beta-depleted transplantation in children. MiXCR, run by TCRdb on the PCR reads, gives a single entry per CDR3 protein. The sample carries around 300,000 distinct CDR3 sequences, 20% to 30% recorded once. The material sequenced was PBMCs, mostly from graft donor cells, taken 180 days after TCRalphabeta/CD19-depleted stem cell transplant. The receptor source for this set is a male patient younger than 18 who had a stem cell transplant for acute lymphoblastic leukemia, so the T cells may come from the graft donor. CDR3s leave out the opening cysteine and the closing phenylalanine or tryptophan. Not all rows give a size; the values are once, few, many and, for expanded clones, a class.

size: few; J: TRBJ2-3; V: TRBV27; CDR3: ASGLLLPGPSRTDTQY
size: -; J: TRBJ1-1; V: TRBV2; CDR3: ASSERENTEAF
size: few; J: TRBJ2-1; V: TRBV5-5; CDR3: ASSPTRGRSYNEQF
size: -; J: TRBJ1-1; V: TRBV6-1; CDR3: ASSEGVPEWDLNTEAF
size: many; J: TRBJ2-1; V: TRBV12-3/TRBV12-4; CDR3: ASRFRPRVVGTSGANEQF
size: few; J: TRBJ2-1; V: TRBV5-6; CDR3: ASSLVKQGGNYNEQF
size: -; J: TRBJ2-2; V: TRBV29-1; CDR3: SVEVRLNTGELF
size: few; J: TRBJ2-4; V: TRBV24-1; CDR3: ATSDSAPGTWENIQY
size: -; J: TRBJ1-5; V: TRBV5-1; CDR3: ASSFMTGQPQH
size: -; J: TRBJ2-5; V: TRBV6-5; CDR3: ASSYHRDQETQY
size: -; J: TRBJ2-2; V: TRBV11-1; CDR3: ASSFGIGATQNTNTGELF
size: many; J: TRBJ2-5; V: TRBV5-5; CDR3: ASSLTYLWGETQY
size: -; J: TRBJ1-3; V: TRBV7-9; CDR3: ASSSTGLLSGNTIY
size: few; J: TRBJ2-7; V: TRBV10-2; CDR3: ASSGTGAEQY
size: few; J: TRBJ2-1; V: TRBV27; CDR3: ASSSLEGQGAGGDEQF
size: -; J: TRBJ2-3; V: TRBV27; CDR3: ASSLVWGTQY
size: few; J: TRBJ1-2; V: TRBV7-9; CDR3: ASSPWTGRSNYGYT
size: -; J: TRBJ2-7; V: TRBV4-1; CDR3: ASSPAEGVVPDEQY
size: -; J: TRBJ2-7; V: TRBV27; CDR3: ASSLGHSYEQY
size: -; J: TRBJ2-1; V: TRBV20-1; CDR3: SARDLGRWTSSYNEQF
size: few; J: TRBJ2-4; V: TRBV9; CDR3: ASSGWDRGLAGGTGAKNIQY
size: many; J: TRBJ1-2; V: TRBV12-3/TRBV12-4; CDR3: ASRGTGLNYGYT
size: -; J: TRBJ2-1; V: TRBV20-1; CDR3: SARDLPYNEQF
size: -; J: TRBJ2-7; V: TRBV4-1; CDR3: ASSLRDRGGLSYEQY
size: -; J: TRBJ1-5; V: TRBV27; CDR3: ASSLSPAGSNQPQH
size: -; J: TRBJ2-2; V: TRBV7-3; CDR3: ASSTRQGGTGELF
size: -; J: TRBJ1-2; V: TRBV11-2; CDR3: ASSFQNVEDHT
size: -; J: TRBJ2-1; V: TRBV12-3/TRBV12-4; CDR3: ASSFPRENHDEQF
size: few; J: TRBJ2-1; V: TRBV7-3; CDR3: ASSLGRTSGNEQF
size: -; J: TRBJ2-7; V: TRBV18; CDR3: ASSRMTSGSRPYEQY
size: -; J: TRBJ2-7; V: TRBV27; CDR3: ASSPDRADEQY
size: -; J: TRBJ2-2; V: TRBV29-1; CDR3: SVEQAGTYTGELF
size: -; J: TRBJ1-5; V: TRBV11-2; CDR3: ASSLGTGVQAQPQH
size: few; J: TRBJ1-1; V: TRBV13; CDR3: ASSPPSGNPEAF
size: few; J: TRBJ1-3; V: TRBV29-1; CDR3: SVETAGRGNTIY
size: -; J: TRBJ1-5; V: TRBV20-1; CDR3: SATPRRSNQPQH
size: -; J: TRBJ2-5; V: TRBV5-1; CDR3: ASSPRTSGSKETQY
size: -; J: TRBJ2-1; V: TRBV24-1; CDR3: ATSEGLAGWDEQF
size: few; J: TRBJ2-5; V: TRBV11-1; CDR3: ASSPGMTSSPRRETQY
size: -; J: TRBJ2-1; V: TRBV20-1; CDR3: SVWRTSYNEQF
size: few; J: TRBJ2-6; V: TRBV4-1; CDR3: ASRTVREGLGSGANVLT
size: -; J: TRBJ2-2; V: TRBV7-9; CDR3: ASSLTMGLAVAGELF
size: few; J: TRBJ2-5; V: TRBV20-1; CDR3: SATRDRETQY
size: -; J: TRBJ2-1; V: TRBV6-5; CDR3: ASSYPGEQF
size: -; J: TRBJ2-1; V: TRBV7-2; CDR3: ASSLVAPNEQF